This TCR beta chain came from a study of a mutant IDH1 vaccine in newly diagnosed glioma. Study as a whole: Mean patient age was about 44 years; about 60% were male and about 40% female. V12 came at week 35, V13 at week 47.

Assay: immunoSEQ multiplex PCR; the TCRdb copy retains only in-frame clones and omits some. This table has around 94,000 clones, just under 90% appearing once. Germline V gene data show CDR1 as SGHRS and CDR2 as YFSETQ. The CDR3 loop spans 14 amino acids. A remark on this clone: Its antigen is unknown.

Time point described: week 47, end of study. Vaccine doses each comprised 300 ug of mutant IDH1 20-mer peptide, with topical imiquimod. Patients had eight vaccinations, in weeks 1, 3, 5, 7, 11, 15, 19 and 23. The sample was PBMCs, taken from a glioma patient whose treatment included an IDH1 peptide vaccine. This sequence originates from a woman aged 50 to 65 with glioma. V and J are TRBV5-1 and TRBJ2-5; D may be TRBD1 (5 bases). The DNA end favors TRBJ2-7, so the J call may be wrong. CDR3 DNA sequence: TGCGCCAGCAGCTTGGTTGACAGATCCTACGAGCAGTACTTC. It yields the protein CASSLVDRSYEQYF.